Each of the 26 T cell receptor beta chains below was sequenced from the same sample in a study of identical twins. TCRdb re-called the 5' RACE reads through MiXCR, storing one row per CDR3 protein. The repertoire holds some 560,000 distinct CDR3 sequences, 7.5% to 10% seen once, with 2.5% to 3.5% in the top ten. The data were also submitted as part of a second study, on yellow fever vaccine responses in identical twins.

Sequencing input: PBMCs. Receptors were obtained from a woman aged 18-29 years in good health.

This clonotype showed up many times. J is TRBJ2-3 and V is TRBV5-1, with D uncertain. V was pared by 1 base and J by 0 bases, with 6 bases between. The CDR3 is 14 residues long. Per germline, CDR1 SGHRS and CDR2 YFSETQ. The chain's CDR3 is CASSLQSSTDTQYF. In DNA form, the CDR3 reads TGCGCCAGCAGCTTGCAGTCTAGCACAGATACGCAGTATTTT.

This clonotype was recorded many times. CDR3: CASSRSTGTYGYTF. CDR3 sequence (DNA): TGTGCCAGCAGCCGCTCGACAGGGACTTATGGCTACACCTTC. The chain recombines TRBV4-2 with TRBJ1-2, with 7 bases lining up with TRBD1. The germline CDR1 and CDR2 sequences are LGHNA and YNFKEQ. This CDR3 has 14 residues. V dropped 4 bases and J dropped 5; count of bases not matched to a gene: 7.

This clonotype showed up just a few times. The chain is built from TRBV7-2 and TRBJ2-3; D gene unclear. The CDR3 sequence is 13 residues long. The germline CDR1 and CDR2 sequences are SGHTA and FQGNSA. Deletions cut 4 bases from V and 10 bases from J, with 15 bases between. CDR3 sequence: CASSSSPSGSQYF. DNA of the CDR3: TGTGCCAGCAGCTCCTCCCCATCCGGGTCGCAGTATTTT. The full variable domain, its missing parts supplied by reference TRBV7-2 and TRBJ2-3, is GAGVSQSPSNKVTEKGKDVELRCDPISGHTALYWYRQSLGQGLEFLIYFQGNSAPDKSGLPSDRFSAERTGGSVSTLTIQRTQQEDSAVYLCASSSSPSGSQYFGPGTRLTVL.

This clonotype was detected only a few times. The V gene is TRBV9, the J gene TRBJ1-6; the D gene is possibly TRBD1 (6 bases). There are 15 residues in the CDR3. V lost 0 bases and J 10 bases, leaving 14 bases between the germline ends. Germline values: CDR1 SGDLS, CDR2 YYNGEE. This CDR3 reads CASSVGDRQESPLHF. The DNA for the CDR3 is TGTGCCAGCAGCGTAGGTGACAGGCAGGAGTCACCCCTCCACTTT.

At least ten counts were recorded for this clonotype. The chain links TRBV2 to TRBJ1-5, with D perhaps matching TRBD1 (5 bases). Germline lookup yields CDR1 SNHLY and CDR2 FYNNEI. The CDR3 is made up of 14 amino acids. V lost 5 bases, J lost 6 bases, and 14 bases lay in between. The CDR3 sequence is CASSSGTDTQPQHF. The CDR3 DNA reads TGTGCCAGCAGTTCCGGGACCGACACTCAGCCCCAGCATTTT.

The sample holds a few counts of this clonotype. The V call is TRBV11-1, the J call TRBJ2-3; TRBD1 matches at 9 bases. CDR1 and CDR2 from the germline V gene are SGHAT and FQDESV (reference sequence). The CDR3 runs 18 residues. After removal of 3 bases from V and 2 bases from J, the junction contained 12 bases not matched to a gene. The CDR3 here is CASSLDGFGTGSTDTQYF. The CDR3 nucleotides are TGTGCCAGCAGCTTGGACGGGTTCGGGACAGGGTCCACAGATACGCAGTATTTT.

This clonotype was seen ten or more times. V usage is TRBV19 and J usage is TRBJ1-5; D is undetermined. The ends were cut back, 4 bases at V and 2 bases at J, with 6 bases in the middle. The CDR3 runs to 13 residues. Germline CDR1 reads LNHDA; CDR2 reads SQIVND (reference sequence). For the CDR3, the DNA is TGTGCCAGTAGTAGGGCAGGCAATCAGCCCCAGCATTTT. Translating gives CASSRAGNQPQHF.

The CDR3 reads CASSGPGAGELFF. DNA of the CDR3: TGTGCCAGCAGCGGTCCAGGGGCCGGGGAGCTGTTTTTT. The V call is TRBV5-6, the J call TRBJ2-2, with a possible D match to TRBD1 (6 bases). With 4 bases removed from V and 6 bases from J, the gap between germline ends came to 10 bases. There are 13 residues in the CDR3. The V gene's germline CDR1 is SGHDT and CDR2 YYEEEE.

This clonotype has ten or more counts. The chain employs TRBV6-5 and TRBJ1-2; no reliable D call. V lost 2 bases to trimming and J lost 0 bases, with 10 bases between them. The CDR3 is 15 residues long. Germline assignment: CDR1 MNHEY and CDR2 SVGAGI. The CDR3 DNA reads TGTGCCAGCAGTTACAATCCGGGAGCTAACTATGGCTACACCTTC. It is translated as CASSYNPGANYGYTF.

The CDR3 loop reads CSATTRDRAYNEQFF. DNA of the CDR3: TGCAGTGCTACCACCCGGGACAGGGCCTACAATGAGCAGTTCTTC. This chain links TRBV20-1 with TRBJ2-1; 9 positions match TRBD1. This CDR3 is 15 amino acids long. The junction had 6 bases not matched to a gene; V was cut back by 4 bases and J by 2 bases. The V gene's germline CDR1 is DFQATT and CDR2 SNEGSKA (reference sequence).

This chain links TRBV20-1 with TRBJ2-3, with 10 nucleotides matching TRBD2. With 6 bases clipped from V and 3 bases from J, the junction kept 12 bases outside the gene matches. CDR3 length equals 16 residues. Germline V gives CDR1 DFQATT, CDR2 SNEGSKA (reference sequence). The CDR3 protein is CSAKDLAGGQTDTQYF. The CDR3 nucleotides are TGCAGTGCCAAAGATTTAGCGGGGGGCCAAACAGATACGCAGTATTTT.

This clonotype was detected a few times. CDR3: CASSWREYPYEQYF. The CDR3, as DNA: TGCGCCAGCAGCTGGAGGGAGTACCCCTACGAGCAGTACTTC. The chain combines TRBV5-1 with TRBJ2-7; a weak D match, TRBD2 (6 bases). Deletions cut 3 bases from V and 2 bases from J, with 12 bases between. CDR1 SGHRS and CDR2 YFSETQ come from the germline V gene. This CDR3 has 14 residues.

This clonotype was counted between two and nine times. The rearrangement links TRBV18 to TRBJ2-5, with TRBD2 as a possible D gene (5 bases). The CDR3 spans 15 residues. Germline V gene sequence: CDR1 KGHSH, CDR2 LQKENI. Between the trimmed V and J ends, which lost 3 bases and 3 bases, there was a span of 14 bases. CDR3 nucleotides: TGTGCCAGCTCACCCCTGAGCCTGAGGGAAGAGACCCAGTACTTC. The encoded protein is CASSPLSLREETQYF. Full variable domain (outside the CDR3, taken from reference TRBV18 and TRBJ2-5): NAGVMQNPRHLVRRRGQEARLRCSPMKGHSHVYWYRQLPEEGLKFMVYLQKENIIDESGMPKERFSAEFPKEGPSILRIQQVVRGDSAAYFCASSPLSLREETQYFGPGTRLLVL.

This clonotype was seen only a few times. The chain has TRBV5-1 and TRBJ1-1; D uncertain. V was cut by 0 bases and J by 3 bases, with 9 bases left in between. The germline CDR1 and CDR2 sequences are SGHRS and YFSETQ. This CDR3 region has 14 residues. The CDR3 DNA follows: TGCGCCAGCAGCTTGGGCCATGTGGACACTGAAGCTTTCTTT. This encodes CASSLGHVDTEAFF.

This chain links TRBV20-1 with TRBJ2-7; possibly TRBD2 for D (5 bases). CDR1 DFQATT and CDR2 SNEGSKA come from the germline V gene (reference sequence). Trimming stripped 2 bases from V and 2 bases from J, with 13 bases between. This CDR3 has 14 amino acids. The CDR3 bases are TGCAGTGCTAGAAAGACTACCTCCACCTACGAGCAGTACTTC. Protein sequence: CSARKTTSTYEQYF.

In its sample, this clonotype was seen many times. The chain couples TRBV12-3 or TRBV12-4 to TRBJ2-2; 9 positions match TRBD1. This CDR3 region has 15 residues. The V and J ends lost 6 bases and 7 bases, in that order; junction bases with no gene match: 9. The CDR3 DNA reads TGTGCCAGCAGCCCGGGGACAGGGTCTGGCGGGGAGCTGTTTTTT. Translating gives CASSPGTGSGGELFF.

The chain is built from TRBV20-1 and TRBJ2-7; D ambiguous. Germline V CDR1 and CDR2: DFQATT, SNEGSKA (reference sequence). This CDR3 is 16 amino acids long. The ends were cut back, 0 bases at V and 1 base at J, with 16 bases in the middle. The CDR3 reads CSARDTYGAPSYEQYF. CDR3 DNA: TGCAGTGCTAGAGATACCTACGGAGCCCCTTCCTACGAGCAGTACTTC.

The rearrangement joins TRBV9 to TRBJ1-5, with D possibly matching TRBD1 (6 bases). This CDR3 spans 15 amino acids. The germline gives CDR1 SGDLS, CDR2 YYNGEE. V was cut by 2 bases and J by 6 bases, with 15 bases left in between. The DNA for the CDR3 is TGTGCCAGCAGCGTCGGGACAAACTCTGGTCAGCCCCAGCATTTT. Its protein product is CASSVGTNSGQPQHF. Variable domain in full (rest from reference TRBV9 and TRBJ1-5): DSGVTQTPKHLITATGQRVTLRCSPRSGDLSVYWYQQSLDQGLQFLIQYYNGEERAKGNILERFSAQQFPDLHSELNLSSLELGDSALYFCASSVGTNSGQPQHFGDGTRLSIL.

This sequence joins TRBV14 and TRBJ2-7; D ambiguous. The V gene lost 1 base and the J gene lost 6 bases, with 10 bases spanning the gap. Germline V lookup: CDR1 SGHDN, CDR2 FVKESK. There are 13 residues in the CDR3. In nucleotides, the CDR3 is TGTGCCAGCAGCCAAGGCCTTCGTGGCGAGCAGTACTTC. Its translation is CASSQGLRGEQYF.

CDR3: CASSTDSGGSYEQYF. In DNA, the CDR3 is TGCGCCAGCAGCACCGATAGCGGGGGCTCCTACGAGCAGTACTTC. The rearrangement uses TRBV4-1 and TRBJ2-7; 9 nucleotides match TRBD2. Per germline, CDR1 MGHRA and CDR2 YSYEKL. Germline trimming cut 5 bases from V and 0 bases from J; bases unmatched to any gene: 5. The CDR3 is 15 residues long.

This chain joins TRBV9 and TRBJ2-3; 10 nucleotides align to TRBD2. The CDR3 is 18 residues long. Germline CDR1 is SGDLS and CDR2 is YYNGEE. With V trimmed by 0 bases and J by 5 bases, 12 bases remained unmatched. The CDR3 DNA reads as TGTGCCAGCAGCGTAGTTTCCATAAGCGGGGGGGCCGGAGATACGCAGTATTTT. Translation gives CASSVVSISGGAGDTQYF.

This clonotype was seen a few times. This chain connects TRBV7-2 to TRBJ1-6; possible D gene TRBD1, 6 bases. The germline V and J ends were trimmed by 4 bases and 16 bases, with 14 bases remaining between them. This CDR3 is built from 12 residues. In germline, CDR1 is SGHTA, CDR2 FQGNSA. For the CDR3, the DNA is TGTGCCAGCAGCTCAGCCGGACAGCTACTCCACTTT. Protein sequence: CASSSAGQLLHF.

The sample holds a few counts of this clonotype. The J gene is TRBJ2-1, the V gene TRBV3-1; D is uncertain. The CDR3 extends over 14 amino acids. The V end lost 0 bases, the J end lost 4 bases, and 7 bases lay between the germline ends. From germline, CDR1 is LGHDT and CDR2 YNNKEL (reference sequence). As DNA, the CDR3 is TGTGCCAGCAGCCAAGATAACAGTTACAATGAGCAGTTCTTC. Translated: CASSQDNSYNEQFF.

This clonotype has at least ten counts. The rearrangement joins TRBV12-3 or TRBV12-4 to TRBJ2-5; a weak D match, TRBD1 (6 bases). CDR3 size: 14 residues. Trimming took off 0 bases at V and 4 bases at J, with 9 bases between the two ends. The CDR3 here is CASSLAPQGETQYF. CDR3 nucleotides: TGTGCCAGCAGTTTAGCCCCACAGGGAGAGACCCAGTACTTC.

There are many counts of this clonotype. This chain joins TRBV7-2 and TRBJ2-7; no definite D call. V lost 1 base and J 6 bases, leaving 16 bases between the germline ends. The V gene's germline CDR1 is SGHTA and CDR2 FQGNSA. The CDR3 runs to 15 residues. CDR3 protein: CASSLVPGSPIEQYF. The CDR3 nucleotides are TGTGCCAGCAGCTTAGTACCCGGGTCGCCTATCGAGCAGTACTTC.

This clonotype came up a few times. V is TRBV7-8 and J is TRBJ2-7, with TRBD1 matching over 10 bases. Losses at the gene ends were 1 base for V and 5 bases for J; bases not matched to a gene: 5. The CDR3 loop spans 15 amino acids. Germline V gene sequence: CDR1 SGHVS, CDR2 FQNEAQ. CDR3 DNA: TGTGCCAGCAGCTTAGGGCCGGGACAGGGGAACGAGCAGTACTTC. Its protein product is CASSLGPGQGNEQYF.